This entry concerns a single TCR beta chain. The data originate from a study of shared clonotypes between healthy human individuals. Germline assignment: CDR1 SQVTM and CDR2 ANQGSEA. The V and J ends lost 4 bases and 6 bases respectively, with 10 bases between them. The CDR3 runs to 11 residues. Using immunoSEQ multiplex PCR, the repertoire was profiled, and TCRdb retains in-frame clones only, with some absent. The data show about 1 million clones, with about 75% seen just once and about 1.5% held by the top ten. The clonotype originates from a young man in good health. This sequence joins TRBV29-1 and TRBJ2-7; D ambiguous. Sequenced sample: memory CD4+ T cells sorted from blood. Subset denoted: CD45RA-negative fraction. The CDR3 loop reads CSVGGKGEQYF. CDR3 nucleotide sequence: TGCAGCGTTGGGGGTAAGGGCGAGCAGTACTTC.